This entry features one T cell receptor (beta chain) sequence. Its antigen is undetermined. This sample was taken from a study of beta chain features in type 1 diabetes. Findings and caveats of the study: A potential PCR bias toward shorter templates would be equal in patient and control samples. High TCR expression in some cells could lead to their over-representation in cDNA sequencing. Comparison showed that naive, central memory and Treg TCRB repertoires appeared more similar among patients than among healthy donors.

Reverse transcribing all isolated RNA meant expressed TCRB transcripts were sequenced. Here immunoSEQ multiplex PCR was the method, and the copy in TCRdb shows in-frame clones only, minus some. This table holds a few hundred thousand clones, about 15% found once. Purity of each sorted population was above 95%. The V end was cut by 6 bases, the J end by 0 bases, with 15 bases between. Germline V lookup: CDR1 SNHLY, CDR2 FYNNEI. This CDR3 is built from 17 residues. Material for sequencing was naive CD4+ T cells from blood. The chain joins TRBV2 to TRBJ2-6, with D tentatively TRBD1 (5 bases). This clonotype was obtained from a woman younger than 35 in good health. CDR3 bases: TGTGCCAGCAGAGGACAAGTAATATACTCTGGGGCCAACGTCCTGACTTTC. Translated: CASRGQVIYSGANVLTF. Filled out from reference TRBV2 and TRBJ2-6, the complete variable domain reads EPEVTQTPSHQVTQMGQEVILRCVPISNHLYFYWYRQILGQKVEFLVSFYNNEISEKSEIFDDQFSVERPDGSNFTLKIRSTKLEDSAMYFCASRGQVIYSGANVLTFGAGSRLTVL.